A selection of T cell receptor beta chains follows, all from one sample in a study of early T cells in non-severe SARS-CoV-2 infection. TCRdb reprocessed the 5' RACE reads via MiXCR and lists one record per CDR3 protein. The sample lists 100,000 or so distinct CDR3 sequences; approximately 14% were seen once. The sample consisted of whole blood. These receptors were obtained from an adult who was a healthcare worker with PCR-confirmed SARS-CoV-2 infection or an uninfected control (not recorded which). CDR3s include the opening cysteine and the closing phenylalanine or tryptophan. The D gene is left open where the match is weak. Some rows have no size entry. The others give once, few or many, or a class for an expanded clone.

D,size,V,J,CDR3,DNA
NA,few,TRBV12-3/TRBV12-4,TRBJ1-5,CASKGQGDQPQHF,TGTGCCAGCAAAGGACAAGGCGATCAGCCCCAGCATTTT
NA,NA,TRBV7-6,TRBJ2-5,CASSPPTTETQYF,TGTGCCAGCAGCCCCCCTACCACGGAGACCCAGTACTTC
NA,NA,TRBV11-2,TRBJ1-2,CASSYELNGYTF,TGTGCCAGCAGCTATGAATTAAATGGCTACACCTTC
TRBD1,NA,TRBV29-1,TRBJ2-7,CSAEGTGQPYEQYF,TGCAGCGCCGAGGGTACGGGACAGCCCTACGAGCAGTACTTC
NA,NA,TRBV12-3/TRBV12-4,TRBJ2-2,CASRSTANTGELFF,TGTGCCAGCAGATCGACAGCGAACACCGGGGAGCTGTTTTTT
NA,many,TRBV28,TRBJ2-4,CASRGDKNIQYF,TGTGCCAGCAGGGGAGACAAAAACATTCAGTACTTC
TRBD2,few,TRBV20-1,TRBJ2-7,CSARDHAGGPVEQYF,TGCAGTGCTAGAGATCATGCGGGAGGGCCGGTCGAGCAGTACTTC
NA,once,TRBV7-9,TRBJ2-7,CASSFLGLEQYF,TGTGCCAGCAGCTTTTTAGGTCTCGAGCAGTACTTC
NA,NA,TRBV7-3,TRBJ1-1,CASSSLTGGEAFF,TGTGCCAGCAGCTCCTTGACAGGAGGTGAAGCTTTCTTT
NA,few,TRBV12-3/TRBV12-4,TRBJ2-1,CASSQTRNEQFF,TGTGCCAGCAGCCAGACACGAAATGAGCAGTTCTTC
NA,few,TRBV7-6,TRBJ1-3,CASSFSRQVGNTIYF,TGTGCCAGCAGCTTCTCCAGGCAGGTTGGAAACACCATATATTTT
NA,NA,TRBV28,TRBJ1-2,CASSWWERGDYGYTF,TGTGCCAGCAGTTGGTGGGAAAGAGGGGACTATGGCTACACCTTC
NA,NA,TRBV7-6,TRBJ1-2,CTSSLGLLGDDGYTF,TGTACCAGCAGCTTAGGGTTGTTAGGGGATGATGGCTACACCTTC
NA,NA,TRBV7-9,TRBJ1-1,CASSLSSEAFF,TGTGCCAGCAGCCTTTCTTCGGAAGCTTTCTTT
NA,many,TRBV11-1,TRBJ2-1,CASSDLNEQFF,TGTGCCAGCAGTGATTTAAATGAGCAGTTCTTC
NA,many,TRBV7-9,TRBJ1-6,CASSGDRFGHLHF,TGTGCCAGCAGCGGGGACCGCTTTGGGCACCTCCACTTT
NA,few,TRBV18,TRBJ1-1,CASSRGNLTFF,TGTGCCAGCTCGAGGGGCAATTTAACTTTCTTT
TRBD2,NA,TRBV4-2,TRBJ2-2,CASSQDFSGRTGELFF,TGTGCCAGCAGCCAAGATTTTAGCGGGAGGACCGGGGAGCTGTTTTTT
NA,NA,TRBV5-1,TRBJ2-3,CASSLGGRTSDTQYF,TGCGCCAGCAGCTTGGGAGGGCGGACATCCGATACGCAGTATTTT
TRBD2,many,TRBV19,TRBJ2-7,CASSRAGGHEQYF,TGTGCCAGCAGCCGCGCGGGAGGCCACGAGCAGTACTTC
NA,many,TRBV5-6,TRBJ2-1,CASSSIGLRRGEQFF,TGTGCCAGCAGCTCAATTGGGCTCCGGAGAGGTGAGCAGTTCTTC
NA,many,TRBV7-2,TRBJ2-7,CASSQSKVEQYF,TGTGCCAGCAGCCAGAGCAAGGTCGAGCAGTACTTC
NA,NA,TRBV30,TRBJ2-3,CAWSLSTDTQYF,TGTGCCTGGAGTCTGAGTACAGATACGCAGTATTTT
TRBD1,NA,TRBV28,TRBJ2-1,CASSIGTGDYNEQFF,TGTGCCAGCTCTATTGGGACAGGAGACTACAATGAGCAGTTCTTC
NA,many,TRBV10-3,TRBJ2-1,CAISESLNEQFF,TGTGCCATCAGTGAGTCCCTCAATGAGCAGTTCTTC
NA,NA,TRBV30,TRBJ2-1,CAWSVLGGPGDEQFF,TGTGCCTGGAGTGTACTGGGCGGACCTGGGGATGAGCAGTTCTTC
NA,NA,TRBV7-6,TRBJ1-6,CASSHRVNSPLHF,TGTGCCAGCAGCCACAGGGTGAATTCACCCCTCCACTTT
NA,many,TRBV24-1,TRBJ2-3,CATSGLSSADTQYF,TGTGCCACCTCCGGCCTCTCGAGCGCAGATACGCAGTATTTT
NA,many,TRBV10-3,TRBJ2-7,CAITQAENYEQYF,TGTGCCATCACCCAGGCAGAAAACTACGAGCAGTACTTC
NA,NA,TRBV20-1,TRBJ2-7,CSAIGQNAYEQYF,TGCAGTGCTATCGGACAGAATGCCTACGAGCAGTACTTC
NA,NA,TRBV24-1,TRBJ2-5,CATSGTPQETQYF,TGTGCCACCAGTGGGACACCACAAGAGACCCAGTACTTC
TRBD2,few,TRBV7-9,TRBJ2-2,CASSPRTSGISGELFF,TGTGCCAGCAGCCCAAGGACTAGCGGGATCTCCGGGGAGCTGTTTTTT
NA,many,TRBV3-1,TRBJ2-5,CASSQVSGPQETQYF,TGTGCCAGCAGCCAAGTTTCAGGACCCCAAGAGACCCAGTACTTC
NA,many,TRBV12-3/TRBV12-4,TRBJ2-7,CASSPPRGGRVYEQYF,TGTGCCAGCAGCCCCCCCAGGGGCGGGAGAGTTTACGAGCAGTACTTC
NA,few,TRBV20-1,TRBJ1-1,CSAPAGGVNTEAFF,TGCAGTGCTCCAGCAGGCGGGGTGAACACTGAAGCTTTCTTT
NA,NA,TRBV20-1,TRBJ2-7,CSARQDSYEQYF,TGCAGTGCCAGACAGGACTCCTACGAGCAGTACTTC
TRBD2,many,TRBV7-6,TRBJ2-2,CASSSLMAGGFNTGELFF,TGTGCCAGCAGCTCCTTAATGGCGGGAGGGTTCAACACCGGGGAGCTGTTTTTT
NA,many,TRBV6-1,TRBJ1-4,CASSDESTILFF,TGTGCCAGCAGTGATGAGTCGACAATACTGTTTTTT
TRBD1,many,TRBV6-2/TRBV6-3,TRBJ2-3,CASSETSGQGADTQYF,TGTGCCAGCAGTGAAACTTCGGGACAGGGGGCAGATACGCAGTATTTT